These 9 T cell receptor beta chains were all obtained from the same sample, sequenced in a study of early T cells in non-severe SARS-CoV-2 infection. TCRdb used MiXCR to reprocess the 5' RACE reads, holding one entry per CDR3 protein. The sample includes tens of thousands of distinct CDR3 sequences, 5.8% of them seen just once. The source material was whole blood. These receptors were collected from an adult who was a healthcare worker with PCR-confirmed SARS-CoV-2 infection or an uninfected control (not recorded which).

There are many counts of this clonotype. V is TRBV7-6 and J is TRBJ1-6, with TRBD1 matching 10 bases. CDR1 and CDR2 from the germline V gene are SGHVS and FNYEAQ. Trimming removed 3 bases from V and 10 bases from J; junction bases left unmatched: 6. The CDR3 has 15 residues. The CDR3 protein is CASSLGDRGRSPLHF. CDR3 coding DNA: TGTGCCAGCAGCTTGGGGGACAGGGGTCGGTCACCCCTCCACTTT.

This clonotype was counted many times. V and J are TRBV6-2 or TRBV6-3 and TRBJ2-1, with 8 bases that match TRBD1. This CDR3 contains 13 residues. CDR1 MNHEY and CDR2 SVGEGT come from the germline V gene. With V trimmed by 5 bases and J by 11 bases, 8 bases remained unmatched. CDR3 protein: CASSIGAGGQQFF. The CDR3 DNA reads as TGTGCCAGCAGTATAGGGGCAGGGGGCCAGCAGTTCTTC.

Turning to this clonotype: The germline gene is not matched at one end of the junction; a read error may be the cause. This chain links TRBV7-9 with TRBJ1-1; 8 bases match TRBD1. The CDR3 runs 14 residues. The germline V gene encodes CDR1 SEHNR and CDR2 FQNEAQ (reference sequence). CDR3 loop: CASSLWTGNTEAFF. The CDR3 DNA reads TGTGCCAGCAGCTTATGGACAGGGAACACTGAAGCTTTTTTT.

The table lists this clonotype with many counts. V usage is TRBV29-1 and J usage is TRBJ2-5, with 7 bases aligning to TRBD1. Germline V gene sequence: CDR1 SQVTM, CDR2 ANQGSEA. V was clipped by 8 bases and J by 3 bases; unmatched bases: 6. The CDR3 contains 12 residues. CDR3 nucleotide sequence: TGCAGCACCGGGACAGCCAAAGAGACCCAGTACTTC. It encodes CSTGTAKETQYF. Variable domain in full (rest from reference TRBV29-1 and TRBJ2-5): SAVISQKPSRDICQRGTSLTIQCQVDSQVTMMFWYRQQPGQSLTLIATANQGSEATYESGFVIDKFPISRPNLTFSTLTVSNMSPEDSSIYLCSTGTAKETQYFGPGTRLLVL.

This clonotype was found many times. This sequence joins TRBV5-1 and TRBJ1-2; 9 nucleotides agree with TRBD1. Germline CDR1 is SGHRS and CDR2 is YFSETQ. This CDR3 comprises 14 residues. Losses at the gene ends were 5 bases for V and 6 bases for J; bases not matched to a gene: 8. The CDR3 loop is CASSSGTGSNGYTF. The CDR3 bases are TGCGCCAGCAGTTCCGGGACAGGGTCCAATGGCTACACCTTC.

In its sample, this clonotype was seen many times. The chain carries TRBV6-6 and TRBJ2-5, with D unclear. The CDR3 is 13 amino acids. Germline V CDR1 and CDR2: MNHNY, SVGAGI (reference sequence). V lost 9 bases, J lost 0 bases, and 11 bases lay in between. The CDR3 DNA reads as TGTGCCAGTACGACCCTAAACCAAGAGACCCAGTACTTC. Translation gives CASTTLNQETQYF.

This clonotype was counted only a few times. It may be a read error: a sequence one base away is much more abundant. V and J are TRBV11-2 and TRBJ2-5; D is unresolved. CDR1 is SGHAT and CDR2 is FQNNGV in the germline V gene. The CDR3 contains 11 residues. The CDR3 DNA reads as TGTGTCAGCAGCTCTTTTGAGACCCAGTACTTC. Encoded protein: CVSSSFETQYF.

This clonotype was recorded at least ten times. V and J are TRBV19 and TRBJ1-4; perhaps TRBD1 as D (6 bases). Germline V gene data show CDR1 as LNHDA and CDR2 as SQIVND (reference sequence). The CDR3 is 15 amino acids. Trimming left V 5 bases short and J 3 bases short, with 13 bases between. The CDR3 bases are TGTGCCAGTAGTTTCCAGGGGCTATCTAATGAAAAACTGTTTTTT. Its protein is CASSFQGLSNEKLFF.

This clonotype has a count of ten or more. The rearrangement joins TRBV5-6 to TRBJ1-1; no reliable D call. CDR1 is SGHDT, CDR2 YYEEEE, per germline. V was trimmed by 1 base and J by 7 bases, leaving 8 bases between them. The CDR3 consists of 12 residues. CDR3 DNA sequence: TGTGCCAGCAGCTTGAGCGGGATTGAAGCTTTCTTT. Amino acids: CASSLSGIEAFF.